This TCR beta chain stems from a study of T cells in Graves' hyperthyroidism and ophthalmopathy (dated by TCRdb to the late 2010s). Regarding the complete study: Peripheral blood was sampled at the time of initial diagnosis, prior to any treatment. The 95 to 100 discovery patients were divided at random into training and test sets in a 7:3 ratio. According to the paper, TCR Vbeta CDR3 sequencing was carried out on over 130 peripheral blood samples, which came from fewer than 50 ophthalmopathy, under 80 hyperthyroidism and about 17 progressor patients. A discovery cohort of about 100 patients, roughly 45 with Graves' ophthalmopathy and about 58 with stable Graves' hyperthyroidism, was used to find distinguishing TCR V-J signatures. An independent validation cohort of under 20 hyperthyroidism patients and 15 or so patients who later progressed to ophthalmopathy tested prospective prediction of ophthalmopathy. Following sampling, methimazole starting at 30 mg daily was given to hyperthyroidism patients, and high-dose intravenous methylprednisolone was given to ophthalmopathy patients. In more than 5 Graves' hyperthyroidism patients, the study also compared T-cell repertoires from thyroid tissue with T-cell repertoires from blood. What the work shows at the level of the full study, not this receptor alone: Ophthalmopathy was separated from stable hyperthyroidism by a 13 V-J signature model, with about 88% sensitivity and 81% to 83% specificity obtained in cross-validation and 80%/75% obtained in testing. In validation, progression to ophthalmopathy was predicted by the model with 70.59% sensitivity and around 75% specificity, a median of 6.5 months before onset. Most expanded thyroid clonotypes (frequency above 0.001) were also detected in blood, suggesting blood repertoires may reflect thyroid immune responses. Sample size was not statistically predetermined, and investigators were not blinded to group allocation.

TCR beta CDR3 regions were amplified from RNA transcripts. For the first round of RT-PCR on the TCR CDR3, the HTBI primer set was used together with the Qiagen OneStep RT-PCR kit. A second multiplex PCR round built the libraries, followed by size selection and purification. Sequencing of the libraries was done on an Illumina HiSeq2000 using paired-end 100 bp reads. In the paper's pipeline: SOAPnuke was used to process the raw data, removing reads that contained adapters or uncalled bases, had a mean Phred below 15, or lacked an exact match to the constant primer or identifier. COPE v1.2.5 was used to merge the high-quality paired reads, and each unique nucleotide sequence was defined as a clonotype. MiTCR v1.1 was used to align the clonotypes against IMGT TRBV, TRBD and TRBJ reference segments. The analysis included only V-J combinations with a frequency above 0.0001, which together covered 99% to 99.2% of the repertoires. The TCS score was defined as the ratio of F50 (clonal expansion) to E x V (chaos), calculated using BLOSUM62-based TCRdist between CDR3 peptides within each V-J. Welch's t-statistics and random forest reduced fewer than 550 V-J features to some 14, which were used in a naive Bayes classifier (R e1071). Thyroid-blood repertoire similarity was quantified with the Morisita-Horn index. The public sequencing data were trimmed at Q25 with fastp and processed into clonotypes with MiXCR by TCRdb, which kept only in-frame beta chains. Every distinct CDR3 protein forms one entry, paired with its most common genes and DNA. The V and J calls were not made by the authors but by TCRdb's processing. The sample data list around 760,000 distinct CDR3 sequences, and just over 35% of these were observed just once. The ten largest make up around 30% of the sample.

Stable Graves' hyperthyroidism was defined as no progression to ophthalmopathy during 18 months of follow-up. Hyperthyroidism patients were newly diagnosed, had a disease duration of under 2 months, and were aged 18 to 65 years. Patients with uncontrolled infections, other autoimmune diseases, pregnancy or lactation were excluded. Diagnoses relied on clinical symptoms, serum thyroxine and TRAb, thyroid ultrasound and orbital computed tomography. PBMCs were separated from 8 to 10 ml of fresh peripheral blood using Ficoll-Paque density gradient centrifugation. Trizol reagent was used to extract total RNA, and RNA quality was then checked on an Agilent 2100 Bioanalyzer. For CDR1 and CDR2, the germline V gene lists SGHVS and FNYEAQ. From its cysteine to its phenylalanine, the CDR3 spans 15 amino acids. Only CDR3 DNA is held: 45 bases, read in frame from base 1. V and J are truncated by 2 bases and 4 bases respectively, leaving an intervening sequence of 14 bases.

This clonotype was observed at least ten times. What this receptor recognizes is not known. No per-base quality is available; no much larger clone lies one base away. Sequenced input: blood. This clonotype was sampled from a woman aged 40 to 50 with Graves' hyperthyroidism. The chain links TRBV7-6 with TRBJ1-1, with no D gene named confidently. The CDR3 is CASSLSLSQTTEAFF. Here is the DNA: TGTGCCAGCAGCTTATCTCTCAGCCAGACCACTGAAGCTTTCTTT.